This T cell receptor beta chain was sequenced in a study of CD8 T cells in ankylosing spondylitis. Study-level points and caveats: Disease-associated clonotypes exhibited CD8+ identity and were relatively infrequent in peripheral blood. A motif of eight highly homologous TCR beta variants was seen as apparently characteristic of ankylosing spondylitis blood. Earlier literature documents some of the motif variants in reactive arthritis synovial fluid and blood. Reports say disease-linked clones showed up significantly more in matched ankylosing spondylitis synovial fluid.

Using quantitative 5'-RACE with molecular barcodes, the authors made TCR beta libraries. TCRdb fed the 5' RACE reads into MiXCR, producing one record per CDR3 protein. In the table there are hundreds of thousands of distinct CDR3 sequences, over 9.5% of which are singletons. The CDR3 consists of 14 residues. About this clonotype itself: Its target is not known.

This TCR derives from a male donor with ankylosing spondylitis. The chain has TRBV21-1 and TRBJ2-7; no check of the table's D call, TRBD2, against the DNA was made. TRBV21-1 is a documented pseudogene. Sequencing input: blood, either unsorted or a sorted T cell fraction (not recorded which). This CDR3 reads CASSKLEGLGEQYF. The CDR3 DNA reads TGTGCCAGCAGCAAACTGGAGGGTTTGGGCGAGCAGTACTTC.